Sequencing of this T cell receptor beta chain was carried out in a study of blood T cells in healthy people across ages. Combining a sample-barcoded 5' primer with a J-beta primer mix, a second PCR ran for about 7 to 11 cycles. TCRdb reprocessed the 5' RACE reads via MiXCR and lists one record per CDR3 protein. The table includes about 700,000 distinct CDR3 sequences, about 34% detected once. V gave up 6 bases and J gave up 5 bases, with 19 bases separating them. The V gene's germline CDR1 is SNHLY and CDR2 FYNNEI. This CDR3 spans 16 amino acids. The source of this sequence is a woman older than 75 in good health. V is TRBV2 and J is TRBJ1-4; TRBD1 is a possible D gene (6 bases). The sequenced material came from blood. This chain's CDR3 is CASRDFGRGSNEKLFF. The DNA for the CDR3 is TGTGCCAGCAGGGACTTTGGCAGGGGTTCGAATGAAAAACTGTTTTTT.